The clone carrying this T cell receptor (beta chain) has a handful of counts. The antigen remains undetermined. Clones were read by immunoSEQ multiplex PCR, and TCRdb kept only the in-frame ones, dropping some. The sample includes approximately 33,000 clones, approximately 83% of them seen just once. This entry belongs to a study of graft-versus-host responses after intestinal transplantation. Germline CDR1 and CDR2: MNHEY and SVGAGI. This CDR3 is built from 15 residues. Trimming took 0 bases from V and 1 from J, leaving 9 bases between them. The receptor's source is a human donor who received an intestinal transplant. The sample consisted of unstimulated CD8+ T cells sorted from spleen or lymph node cells, taken before intestinal transplant. The V call is TRBV6-5, the J call TRBJ1-1; D may be TRBD1 (6 bases). The CDR3 region is CASSYSIQGNTEAFF. The CDR3 nucleotides are TGTGCCAGCAGTTACTCGATACAGGGGAACACTGAAGCTTTCTTT.